The rows below give T cell receptor beta chains drawn from one sample of a study of Graves' ophthalmopathy and Graves' hyperthyroidism. MiXCR was run by TCRdb on the multiplex PCR reads, yielding one entry per CDR3 protein. This sample has about 400,000 distinct CDR3 sequences, with 15% to 20% found just once. What was sequenced was peripheral blood. The receptors were sampled from a woman aged 18 to 35 with Graves' ophthalmopathy. Each CDR3 is given with its conserved first and last residue.

j_call v_call cdr3_aa
TRBJ1-5 TRBV30 CAWSQGAPNQPQHF
TRBJ2-7 TRBV7-2 CASSLRSTGLGGGYEQYF
TRBJ1-5 TRBV20-1 CSASGSYSNQPQHF
TRBJ2-5 TRBV20-1 CSVTTPQGGETQYF
TRBJ2-2 TRBV4-2 CASSPYRDISGELFF
TRBJ2-7 TRBV12-3/TRBV12-4 CASSLVGVRGVEQYF
TRBJ2-5 TRBV28 CASSPGLAGVETQYF
TRBJ1-5 TRBV18 CASSPLQGTGQPQHF
TRBJ2-4 TRBV27 CASYIIAKNIQYF
TRBJ2-7 TRBV2 CASRVGDGSSYEQYF
TRBJ1-1 TRBV6-2/TRBV6-3 CASSSLRMDRLTTEAFF
TRBJ2-4 TRBV6-1 CASSDQNIQYF
TRBJ1-2 TRBV19 CASSPSVGKAAAGYTF
TRBJ1-2 TRBV14 CASSQGPGYGYTF
TRBJ2-7 TRBV6-2/TRBV6-3 CASSYSRDRGTYEQYF
TRBJ2-7 TRBV7-2 CASRIDRDTYEQYF
TRBJ1-2 TRBV11-2 CASSLDTLGGYGYTF
TRBJ1-2 TRBV7-2 CASSPDSGDGYTF
TRBJ2-2 TRBV28 CASTLDRFGELFF
TRBJ2-2 TRBV11-2 CASSLVGGVNTGELFF
TRBJ2-3 TRBV6-5 CASSYRGTSTDTQYF
TRBJ2-6 TRBV5-1 CASSLVGGGNSGANVLTF
TRBJ2-7 TRBV27 CASSLQSSCEQYF
TRBJ2-7 TRBV12-3/TRBV12-4 CASSPPGLGQYF
TRBJ2-2 TRBV7-3 CASSLTRDAGELFF
TRBJ1-1 TRBV6-1 CASTPGTPNTEAFF
TRBJ2-7 TRBV12-3/TRBV12-4 CASSVLGNEQYF
TRBJ2-7 TRBV7-2 CASSPGLFYEQYF
TRBJ2-2 TRBV18 CASSRGDGFYTGELFF
TRBJ2-7 TRBV2 CASRAVIYEQYF
TRBJ1-5 TRBV6-2/TRBV6-3 CASQMGQGTNQPQHF
TRBJ1-2 TRBV5-1 CASTNSLRGRSYGYTF
TRBJ2-5 TRBV6-1 CASAMDRIETQYF
TRBJ2-7 TRBV6-5 CASSYSRGGPYEQYF
TRBJ1-5 TRBV11-2 CASSALGGMGNQPQHF
TRBJ2-7 TRBV28 CASSYSLGTSGSYEQYF
TRBJ1-1 TRBV28 CASSLYRTGGITEAFF
TRBJ1-2 TRBV25-1 CASSVGVFGYTF
TRBJ2-3 TRBV5-1 CASSLAGWEADTQYF
TRBJ2-7 TRBV12-3/TRBV12-4 CASSFSRGEQYF
TRBJ1-1 TRBV6-2/TRBV6-3 CASSYSRGIGTEAFF
TRBJ1-6 TRBV12-3/TRBV12-4 CASSEQGAFSPLHF
TRBJ2-4 TRBV20-1 CSGRDGAKNIQYF
TRBJ1-6 TRBV28 CANRDSSSYNSPLHF
TRBJ2-7 TRBV29-1 CSIGQGSREYF
TRBJ2-4 TRBV6-5 CASSYSEARGQNIQYF
TRBJ1-5 TRBV27 CASSLQGPNQPQHF
TRBJ2-7 TRBV20-1 CSATLEAFYEQYF